These 25 T cell receptor beta chains were sequenced from one sample in a study of blood T cells in healthy people across ages. The authors ran a second PCR of about 6 to 11 cycles using a sample-barcoded 5' primer and a J-beta primer mix. TCRdb ran MiXCR on the 5' RACE reads and lists one entry per CDR3 protein. The sample gives some 730,000 distinct CDR3 sequences, 22% of which show up once; 22% is in the top ten. Sequencing used blood. The source is a man aged 65 to 85 in good health.

This chain joins TRBV5-1 and TRBJ1-1, with a tentative D call TRBD1 (5 bases). V was cut by 2 bases and J by 2 bases, with 13 bases left in between. Germline CDR1 is SGHRS and CDR2 is YFSETQ. The CDR3 is 15 amino acids. Written as DNA, the CDR3 is TGCGCCAGCAGCTTAGGGACGGGGAGAAACACTGAAGCTTTCTTT. It yields the protein CASSLGTGRNTEAFF.

The table lists this clonotype with a few counts. The chain uses TRBV4-3 and TRBJ2-3; 14 bases are a match to TRBD2. V lost 3 bases and J lost 4; bases outside the gene matches: 6. The CDR3 totals 17 residues. The germline CDR1 and CDR2 sequences are LGHNA and YSLEER. In nucleotides, the CDR3 is TGCGCCAGCAGCCATGGGACTAGCGGGAGTTCCCCAGATACGCAGTATTTT. Protein sequence: CASSHGTSGSSPDTQYF.

This clonotype was counted only a few times. The rearrangement links TRBV10-2 to TRBJ2-2; tentatively, D is TRBD1 or TRBD2 (6 bases each). Germline assignment: CDR1 WSHSY and CDR2 SAAADI. Trimming stripped 3 bases from V and 1 base from J, with 9 bases between. This CDR3 region has 15 residues. CDR3 DNA: TGCGCCAGCAGTGAAGGGGGGCGGAACACCGGGGAGCTGTTTTTT. Translation: CASSEGGRNTGELFF.

The chain combines TRBV6-5 with TRBJ2-1, with D perhaps matching TRBD1 (6 bases). Germline V CDR1 and CDR2: MNHEY, SVGAGI. Trimming removed 7 bases at V and 7 bases at J, with 17 bases between. The CDR3 spans 14 residues. The DNA for the CDR3 is TGTGCCAGCACGACAAGAGGGGGAAAAAATGAGCAGTTCTTC. This encodes CASTTRGGKNEQFF.

This clonotype appeared a few times. The junction departs from germline at one end; a sequencing error may be responsible. The chain has TRBV5-1 and TRBJ2-3; no clear D. CDR3 length: 14 residues. Germline lookup yields CDR1 SGHRS and CDR2 YFSETQ. CDR3 residues: CVSSLTLNTDTQYF. The CDR3, as DNA: TGCGTCAGCAGCTTGACCCTGAATACAGATACGCAGTATTTT.

The table lists this clonotype with a few counts. This sequence joins TRBV29-1 and TRBJ2-2; 10 positions agree with TRBD2. V lost 4 bases, J lost 4 bases, and 9 bases stayed unmatched. CDR1 is SQVTM and CDR2 is ANQGSEA in the germline V gene. The CDR3 has 16 residues. CDR3 DNA: TGCAGCGTTGGCCCTAGCGGGGGCGCGGGCACCGGGGAGCTGTTTTTT. This gives the protein CSVGPSGGAGTGELFF.

A few counts support this clonotype. The V gene is TRBV20-1, the J gene TRBJ2-4; D call uncertain. This CDR3 is built from 11 residues. V dropped 6 bases and J dropped 9 bases, with 12 bases sitting between them. Germline loops: CDR1 DFQATT, CDR2 SNEGSKA (reference sequence). The CDR3 sequence: CSAGLAGIQYF. The CDR3 region has the DNA TGCAGTGCGGGCTTAGCCGGCATTCAGTACTTC.

This chain connects TRBV20-1 to TRBJ1-1; 9 bases line up with TRBD1. Losses at the gene ends were 6 bases for V and 13 bases for J; bases not matched to a gene: 12. Germline V gene lookup returns CDR1 DFQATT and CDR2 SNEGSKA (reference sequence). There are 12 residues in the CDR3. CDR3 DNA: TGCAGTGCCAGGATTCCGGGACAGGGCCTTTTCTTT. This codes for CSARIPGQGLFF.

The V and J genes are TRBV5-1 and TRBJ1-1; tentatively, D is TRBD1 (6 bases). From germline, CDR1 is SGHRS and CDR2 YFSETQ. The CDR3 is 14 amino acids. The V end lost 7 bases, the J end lost 3 bases, and 16 bases lay between the germline ends. For the CDR3, the DNA is TGCGCCAGCGGGTTAGGGGGGGGCCACACTGAAGCTTTCTTT. Protein: CASGLGGGHTEAFF.

This clonotype has only a few counts. The rearrangement uses TRBV6-1 and TRBJ1-4, with D tentatively TRBD1 (5 bases). V was clipped by 7 bases and J by 8 bases, with 14 bases between them. The CDR3 is 13 amino acids. CDR1 is MNHNS and CDR2 is SASEGT in the germline V gene. CDR3: CASTRMGPEKLFF. CDR3 DNA sequence: TGTGCCAGCACCCGAATGGGACCGGAAAAACTGTTTTTT.

The V call is TRBV12-3 or TRBV12-4, the J call TRBJ1-4, with D possibly matching TRBD1 (6 bases). The CDR3 is 14 residues long. The V gene lost 7 bases and the J gene lost 3 bases, with 12 bases spanning the gap. CDR3 in amino acids: CASTQGLANEKLFF. In DNA, the CDR3 is TGTGCCAGCACCCAGGGGTTGGCTAATGAAAAACTGTTTTTT.

In this sample, this clonotype turned up many times. This sequence joins TRBV29-1 and TRBJ1-1; no clear D gene. The ends were cut back, 2 bases at V and 8 bases at J, with 12 bases in the middle. The CDR3 spans 12 residues. Germline assignment: CDR1 SQVTM and CDR2 ANQGSEA. The CDR3 sequence: CSVELRSAEAFF. For the CDR3, the DNA is TGCAGCGTTGAATTGAGAAGTGCGGAAGCTTTCTTT.

This clonotype was detected only a few times. V usage is TRBV29-1 and J usage is TRBJ1-2; a possible D gene is TRBD1 (5 bases). Germline CDR1 and CDR2: SQVTM and ANQGSEA. This CDR3 region has 14 residues. V was cut by 6 bases and J by 4 bases, with 18 bases left in between. In DNA form, the CDR3 reads TGCAGCGTCGACAGCGTGGTAAGAAGCTATGGCTACACCTTC. Its translation: CSVDSVVRSYGYTF.

V usage is TRBV7-2 and J usage is TRBJ2-7; 10 bases line up with TRBD2. The CDR3 runs to 17 residues. Germline V CDR1 and CDR2: SGHTA, FQGNSA. V dropped 5 bases and J dropped 7; count of bases not matched to a gene: 17. This chain's CDR3 is CASSSASGSGGLGEQYV. As DNA, the CDR3 is TGTGCCAGCAGCAGTGCTAGCGGGAGTGGGGGCCTGGGTGAGCAGTACGTC.

This clonotype was seen ten or more times. The J gene is TRBJ1-1, the V gene TRBV19; D is perhaps TRBD1 (6 bases). With 9 bases removed from V and 1 base from J, the gap between germline ends came to 12 bases. The CDR3 length is 13 residues. CDR1 LNHDA and CDR2 SQIVND come from the germline V gene (reference sequence). This CDR3 reads CASNDRKNTEAFF. CDR3 nucleotide sequence: TGTGCCAGCAATGACAGGAAGAACACTGAAGCTTTCTTT.

This clonotype came up a few times. The chain is built from TRBV11-3 and TRBJ2-5; a possible D gene is TRBD2 (6 bases). CDR3 length: 15 residues. V lost 0 bases and J lost 1, with 9 bases in between. Germline CDR1 reads SGHNT; CDR2 reads YENEEA. CDR3 coding DNA: TGTGCCAGCAGCTTAGACGGGACTGCCCAAGAGACCCAGTACTTC. Its protein product is CASSLDGTAQETQYF.

This clonotype has ten or more counts. The chain combines TRBV7-9 with TRBJ1-3; a weak D match, TRBD1 (6 bases). This CDR3 has 14 amino acids. Germline V gives CDR1 SEHNR, CDR2 FQNEAQ (reference sequence). The V and J ends lost 6 bases and 4 bases respectively, with 13 bases between them. In DNA, the CDR3 is TGTGCCAGCAGTTTGTCAGGGGCCGGAAACACCATATATTTT. Translated, it gives CASSLSGAGNTIYF.

A few counts support this clonotype. This chain links TRBV5-1 with TRBJ2-1; D may be TRBD2 (6 bases). Per the germline V gene, CDR1 is SGHRS and CDR2 is YFSETQ. V was shortened by 2 bases and J by 5 bases, with 11 bases between the two germline ends. The CDR3 contains 14 residues. As DNA, the CDR3 is TGCGCCAGCAGCTTACGGGAGTGGGACAATGAGCAGTTCTTC. Translated, it gives CASSLREWDNEQFF.

This clonotype was seen more than once but under ten times. V gene TRBV20-1 combines with J gene TRBJ2-5; TRBD2 agrees at 9 bases. V dropped 3 bases and J dropped 1; count of bases not matched to a gene: 6. Germline loops: CDR1 DFQATT, CDR2 SNEGSKA (reference sequence). The CDR3 totals 15 residues. The CDR3 protein is CSARNAAGGQETQYF. Here the CDR3 DNA reads TGCAGTGCTAGGAATGCAGCGGGAGGCCAAGAGACCCAGTACTTC.

The chain joins TRBV12-3 or TRBV12-4 to TRBJ2-5; 9 nucleotides line up with TRBD2. Gene TRBJ2-1 matches the end of the DNA better, so the J call may be wrong. CDR3 length: 15 amino acids. The CDR3 is CASSLPGLAGLAQFF. In DNA form, the CDR3 reads TGTGCCAGCAGCTTACCGGGACTAGCTGGTTTGGCGCAGTTCTTC.

The rearrangement links TRBV11-1 to TRBJ2-2; D ambiguous. Trimming pared 4 bases from V and 2 bases from J, leaving 8 bases between. The CDR3 contains 14 residues. CDR1 and CDR2 from the germline V gene are SGHAT and FQDESV (reference sequence). DNA of the CDR3: TGTGCCAGCAGCTCTAATTACAACACCGGGGAGCTGTTTTTT. This gives the protein CASSSNYNTGELFF.

This clonotype came up a few times. The chain carries TRBV7-3 and TRBJ2-2; 7 nucleotides agree with TRBD2. The CDR3 runs to 14 residues. Germline assignment: CDR1 SGHTA and CDR2 FQGTGA. Trimming cost V 4 bases and J 7 bases; bases outside gene matches: 6. The CDR3 DNA sequence: TGTGCCAGCAGCTCAACGAGCGGGGACGGGGAGCTGTTTTTT. Translating gives CASSSTSGDGELFF.

The chain employs TRBV15 and TRBJ2-4; no definite D call. The germline V and J ends were trimmed by 0 bases and 1 base, with 7 bases remaining between them. The CDR3 is made up of 15 amino acids. Germline loops: CDR1 LNHNV, CDR2 YYDKDF (reference sequence). The CDR3 region is CATSRDQYAKNIQYF. CDR3 bases: TGTGCCACCAGCAGAGATCAGTACGCCAAAAACATTCAGTACTTC.

This clonotype occurred a few times. The chain couples TRBV5-1 to TRBJ1-2; D might be TRBD1 (6 bases). CDR1 is SGHRS, CDR2 YFSETQ, per germline. The CDR3 loop spans 14 amino acids. V was clipped by 0 bases and J by 3 bases, with 9 bases between them. DNA for the CDR3: TGCGCCAGCAGCTTGGCACCAGGGGACTATGGCTACACCTTC. It specifies CASSLAPGDYGYTF.

V is TRBV14 and J is TRBJ2-7, with D possibly being TRBD1 (7 bases). The J call may not be correct, given that the DNA end is closer to TRBJ2-1. The CDR3 has 18 residues. The germline gives CDR1 SGHDN, CDR2 FVKESK. CDR3 protein: CASSQEQGGSYLGNEQFF. CDR3 nucleotide sequence: TGTGCCAGCAGCCAAGAGCAGGGGGGCTCCTATTTGGGGAATGAGCAGTTCTTC.